The 2 T cell receptor beta chains in this list originate from one sample, sequenced in a study of cytomegalovirus exposure and HLA in healthy donors. PCR used 60 Vbeta primers and 13 Jbeta primers. Clones were read by immunoSEQ multiplex PCR, and TCRdb kept only the in-frame ones, dropping some. The sample carries 73,000 or so clones, roughly 72% recorded once. The sample taken for sequencing was PBMCs. These receptors all come from a man in his fifties or sixties in good health and CMV-seronegative.

V usage is TRBV7-2 and J usage is TRBJ2-5; 13 bases align to TRBD2. The length of the CDR3 is 16 residues. V shed 4 bases, J shed 1 base, and the junction held 3 bases outside the gene matches. Germline loops: CDR1 SGHTA, CDR2 FQGNSA. The CDR3 DNA reads TGTGCCAGCAGCTCGGGACTAGCGGGAATCCAAGAGACCCAGTACTTC. Translating gives CASSSGLAGIQETQYF.

The gene calls are TRBV6-5 and TRBJ1-5, with no clear D. The CDR3 consists of 13 residues. V was clipped by 0 bases and J by 5 bases, with 5 bases between them. The germline V gene has CDR1 MNHEY and CDR2 SVGAGI. Written as DNA, the CDR3 is TGTGCCAGCAGTTACTCCTATTATCAGCCCCAGCATTTT. Amino acids: CASSYSYYQPQHF.